This T cell receptor (beta chain) is from a study of CXCR3-negative and CXCR3-positive naive CD8 T cells. According to its frequency, this clonotype is medium-sized. This CDR3 contains 14 residues. In germline, CDR1 is LNHDA, CDR2 SQIVND (reference sequence). Preparation of TRB cDNA libraries relied on 5' RACE carrying UMI labels. TCRdb reprocessed the 5' RACE reads and reports one entry per CDR3 protein, with no DNA. The sample holds some 4,000 distinct CDR3 sequences. The J gene is TRBJ2-2, the V gene TRBV19; TCRdb names TRBD2, which stays unverified in the absence of DNA. The clonotype was recovered from a human donor in good health. Some clones in this sample may be carry-over from other donors' samples. The specimen was naive CXCR3- CD8+ T cells from blood. The subset here: CD45RO-CCR7+CD27+CD95- naive CD8+ T cells lacking CXCR3 (TNR3-). CDR3 amino acids: CASTGLAGSGELFF.